The T cell receptor (beta chain) under discussion was sequenced for a study of T cell responses to AZD1222 COVID-19 vaccine. Study outcomes and limitations: An increase in Spike-specific TCR breadth and depth was observed after two AZD1222 doses. White British people made up most donors, females outnumbered males, and clonal diversity was possibly underestimated. Across the whole spike, CD4 TCRs peaked at regions 160-218 and 743-854.

This table comes from immunoSEQ multiplex PCR, and its TCRdb copy is limited to in-frame clones, with some not included. Of fewer than 110,000 clones listed, around 92% were seen once; the top ten hold around 8.6%. The V gene lost 1 base and the J gene lost 7 bases, with 11 bases spanning the gap. This CDR3 region has 13 residues. Germline V gives CDR1 SGHDT, CDR2 YYEEEE. Note on this clone: The antigen is unknown.

Analysis merged second doses at about 4 or about 12 weeks. The sample here was peripheral blood, taken 28 days after the second AZD1222 dose. The receptor was isolated from an adult who received the AZD1222 COVID-19 vaccine. This chain connects TRBV5-6 to TRBJ1-2, with no clear D. The CDR3 protein is CASSLKSARGYTF. The CDR3 coding sequence is TGTGCCAGCAGCTTGAAGTCGGCCCGTGGCTACACCTTC.